Listed here is a single T cell receptor (beta chain). The data were obtained in a study of shared clonotypes between healthy human individuals. Within Nashville, Tennessee resided all donors, each a Caucasian adult. Germline CDR1 is KGHSH and CDR2 is LQKENI. V was pared by 0 bases and J by 5 bases, with 3 bases of the junction left unmatched. This CDR3 region has 15 residues. Profiling relied on immunoSEQ multiplex PCR, and the TCRdb table lists in-frame clones only, not all of them. Of under 650,000 clones in the sample, about 96% were seen once. Material for sequencing was naive CD4+ T cells sorted from blood. The subset here: CD45RA+ positively selected. The chain is built from TRBV18 and TRBJ1-3, with 8 bases matching TRBD1. The origin of this receptor is a woman aged 25 to 45 in good health. DNA of the CDR3: TGTGCCAGCTCACCACCGGGACAGGCTAGAAACACCATATATTTT. Translated: CASSPPGQARNTIYF.